This TCR beta chain is drawn from a study of T cell repertoires in cytomegalovirus infection. In the case of this clonotype: The antigen is unknown.

TCRdb redid the calling of the reads with MiXCR, one entry per CDR3 protein. This sample has approximately 990,000 distinct CDR3 sequences; roughly 30% occur once, and the top ten carry around an eighth. Germline CDR1 and CDR2: SGHDN and FVKESK. The ends lost 3 bases at V and 0 bases at J; junction bases unmatched: 7. This CDR3 spans 16 amino acids. The V and J genes are TRBV14 and TRBJ2-7; 8 bases are a match to TRBD2. The specimen comprised cultured CD8+ T cells from PBMCs, sampled from culture after CMV antigen stimulation. The TCR sequence derives from a human donor in good health (CMV status not recorded). Some clones in this sample may be carry-over from other donors' samples. The CDR3 here is CASSQTGGTYSYEQYF. The CDR3 DNA reads as TGTGCCAGCAGCCAGACGGGAGGGACCTACTCCTACGAGCAGTACTTC.